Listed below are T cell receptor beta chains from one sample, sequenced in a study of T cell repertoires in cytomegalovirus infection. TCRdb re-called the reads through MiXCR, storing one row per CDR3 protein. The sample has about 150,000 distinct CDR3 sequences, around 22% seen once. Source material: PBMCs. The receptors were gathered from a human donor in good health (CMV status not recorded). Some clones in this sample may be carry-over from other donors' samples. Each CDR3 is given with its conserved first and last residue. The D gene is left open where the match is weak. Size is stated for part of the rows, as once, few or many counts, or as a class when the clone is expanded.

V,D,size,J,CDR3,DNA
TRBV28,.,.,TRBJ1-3,CASRFAISGNTIYF,TGTGCCAGCAGATTTGCGATCTCTGGAAACACCATATATTTT
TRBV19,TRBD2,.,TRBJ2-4,CASTTSGLAGETKNIQYF,TGTGCCAGTACAACCTCCGGACTAGCGGGTGAAACCAAAAACATTCAGTACTTC
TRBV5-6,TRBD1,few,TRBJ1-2,CASISLAGGSNYGYTF,TGTGCCAGCATCTCCCTGGCAGGGGGGTCTAACTATGGCTACACCTTC
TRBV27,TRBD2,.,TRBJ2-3,CASTLLGEGRRTDTQYF,TGTGCCAGCACCCTCTTGGGGGAGGGCCGACGGACAGATACGCAGTATTTT
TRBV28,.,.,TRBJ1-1,CASSLDGEAFF,TGTGCCAGCAGTCTCGACGGTGAAGCTTTCTTT
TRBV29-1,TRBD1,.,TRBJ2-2,CSVQRIPGQGFTGELFF,TGCAGCGTCCAACGTATTCCCGGACAGGGTTTTACCGGGGAGCTGTTTTTT
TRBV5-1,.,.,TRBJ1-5,CASSPTGTQPQHF,TGCGCCAGCAGCCCAACAGGGACTCAGCCCCAGCATTTT
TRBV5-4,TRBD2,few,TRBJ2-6,CASLVAGGGSNVLTF,TGTGCCAGCCTGGTAGCGGGAGGGGGGTCCAACGTCCTGACTTTC
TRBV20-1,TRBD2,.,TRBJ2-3,CSAITSGGLRQTDTQCF,TGCAGTGCAATTACTAGCGGGGGACTCAGACAGACAGATACGCAGTGTTTT
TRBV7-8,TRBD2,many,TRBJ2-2,CASSQRAGSGVNTGELFF,TGTGCCAGCAGCCAAAGGGCGGGTAGCGGGGTTAACACCGGGGAGCTGTTTTTT
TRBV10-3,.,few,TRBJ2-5,CAIRLGGASQETQYF,TGTGCCATCAGGCTCGGAGGGGCCTCCCAAGAGACCCAGTACTTC
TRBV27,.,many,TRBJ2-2,CASRRDISNTGELFF,TGTGCCAGCAGGAGGGACATCTCGAACACCGGGGAGCTGTTTTTT
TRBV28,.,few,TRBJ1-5,CASSHRVREPQHF,TGTGCCAGCAGCCACAGGGTAAGAGAACCCCAGCATTTT
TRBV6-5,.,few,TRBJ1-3,CASSYLGTSNSGNTIYF,TGTGCCAGCAGTTACCTAGGGACATCCAACTCTGGAAACACCATATATTTT
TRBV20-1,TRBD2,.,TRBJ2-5,CSALAGGGKETQYF,TGCAGTGCCCTAGCGGGGGGGGGTAAAGAGACCCAGTACTTC
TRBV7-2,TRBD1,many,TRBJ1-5,CASSLGQGAHQPQHF,TGTGCCAGCAGCTTAGGACAGGGGGCTCATCAGCCCCAGCATTTT
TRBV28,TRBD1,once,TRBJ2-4,CASRQDRVRNIQYF,TGTGCCAGCAGACAAGACAGGGTTCGGAACATTCAGTACTTC
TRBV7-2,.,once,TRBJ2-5,CASILDLGLETQYF,TGTGCCAGCATCTTAGATCTGGGGTTGGAGACCCAGTATTTC
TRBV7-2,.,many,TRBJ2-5,CASDTGPGGTQYF,TGTGCCAGCGACACCGGGCCTGGGGGGACCCAGTACTTC
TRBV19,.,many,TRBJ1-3,CASSIDTASGNTIYF,TGTGCCAGTAGTATCGACACGGCCTCTGGAAACACCATATATTTT
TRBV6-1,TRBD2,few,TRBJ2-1,CASSRGLAGGQNEQFF,TGTGCCAGCAGTAGAGGACTAGCGGGGGGGCAGAATGAGCAGTTCTTC
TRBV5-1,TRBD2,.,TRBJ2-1,CASSLEALAGAGKEQFF,TGCGCCAGCAGCTTGGAGGCACTAGCGGGAGCGGGTAAAGAGCAGTTCTTC
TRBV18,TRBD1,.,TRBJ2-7,CASSPAGGRVEQYF,TGTGCCAGCTCACCAGCAGGGGGACGTGTCGAGCAGTACTTC
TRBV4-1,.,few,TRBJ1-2,CASSQGNSLYGYTF,TGCGCCAGCAGCCAAGGGAACAGCCTCTATGGCTACACCTTC
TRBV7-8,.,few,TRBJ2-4,CASSTGPRGDIQYF,TGTGCCAGCAGCACAGGACCCAGAGGGGACATTCAGTACTTC
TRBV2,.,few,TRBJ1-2,CASSVDRTTHFYGYTF,TGTGCCAGCAGTGTGGACAGAACTACGCACTTCTATGGCTACACCTTC
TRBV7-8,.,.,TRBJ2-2,CASSSDPYTGELFF,TGTGCCAGCAGCTCAGACCCTTACACCGGGGAGCTGTTTTTT
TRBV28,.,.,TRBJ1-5,CASSPAGQHQPQHF,TGTGCCAGCAGCCCGGCAGGGCAGCATCAGCCCCAGCATTTT
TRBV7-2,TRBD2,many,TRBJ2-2,CASRSTGTRSTGELFF,TGTGCCAGCCGCTCAACGGGGACTAGGTCCACCGGGGAGCTGTTTTTT
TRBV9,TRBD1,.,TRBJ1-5,CASSVGDRGNQPQHF,TGTGCCAGCAGCGTAGGAGACAGGGGCAATCAGCCCCAGCATTTT
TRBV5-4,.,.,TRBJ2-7,CASSSISGGEHEQYF,TGTGCCAGCAGCTCCATCTCCGGGGGAGAGCACGAGCAGTACTTC
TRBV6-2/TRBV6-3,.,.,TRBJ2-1,CASKTRGSQGNEQFF,TGTGCCAGCAAAACGAGGGGTTCCCAGGGCAATGAGCAGTTCTTC
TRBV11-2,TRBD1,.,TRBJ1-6,CASSYGTVNNSPLHF,TGTGCCAGCAGTTATGGGACAGTCAATAATTCACCCCTCCACTTT
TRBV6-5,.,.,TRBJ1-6,CASSYTGSTLHF,TGTGCCAGCAGTTACACAGGGTCAACCCTCCACTTT
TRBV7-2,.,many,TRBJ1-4,CASRPQGRTNEKLFF,TGTGCCAGCAGACCCCAGGGTAGAACTAATGAAAAACTGTTTTTT
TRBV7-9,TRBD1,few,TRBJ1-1,CAVIDRATEAFF,TGTGCCGTCATTGACAGGGCAACTGAAGCTTTCTTT
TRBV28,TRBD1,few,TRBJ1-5,CASSLVGGQGYIGNQPQHF,TGTGCCAGCAGTTTAGTAGGGGGACAGGGATACATCGGCAATCAGCCCCAGCATTTT
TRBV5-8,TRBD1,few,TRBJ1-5,CASNKGTANQPQHF,TGTGCCAGCAACAAGGGGACAGCTAATCAGCCCCAGCATTTT
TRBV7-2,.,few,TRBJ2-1,CASSPVPLFNEQFF,TGTGCCAGCAGCCCCGTCCCCTTGTTCAATGAGCAGTTCTTC
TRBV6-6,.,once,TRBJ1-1,CASSYSSNTEAFF,TGTGCCAGCAGTTACTCTTCAAACACTGAAGCTTTCTTT
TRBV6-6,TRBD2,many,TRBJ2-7,CASHQRENGEQYF,TGTGCCAGCCACCAGCGGGAGAACGGCGAGCAGTACTTC
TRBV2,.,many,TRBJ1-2,CASSEVGGVNYGYTF,TGTGCCAGCAGTGAAGTAGGGGGAGTTAACTATGGCTACACCTTC
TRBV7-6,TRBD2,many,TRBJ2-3,CASSLTPGTSGSRTDTQYF,TGTGCCAGCAGCTTAACACCCGGGACTAGCGGGAGTCGCACAGATACGCAGTATTTT
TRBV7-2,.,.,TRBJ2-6,CASRATGANVLTF,TGTGCCAGCAGGGCGACTGGGGCCAACGTCCTGACTTTC
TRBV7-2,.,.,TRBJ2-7,CASSTQRVRQYEQYF,TGTGCCAGCAGCACCCAGCGGGTGCGGCAATACGAGCAGTACTTC
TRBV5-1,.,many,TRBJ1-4,CASSLSSGANEKLFF,TGCGCCAGCAGCTTATCTTCAGGGGCGAATGAAAAACTGTTTTTT
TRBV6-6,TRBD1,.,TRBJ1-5,CASSTATGGGNQPQHF,TGTGCCAGCAGTACAGCAACAGGGGGCGGCAATCAGCCCCAGCATTTT
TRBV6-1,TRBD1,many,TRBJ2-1,CASRETGVGEQFF,TGTGCCAGCAGGGAAACAGGGGTGGGTGAGCAGTTCTTC
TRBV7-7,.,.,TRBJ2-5,CASSPFQGAPQETQYF,TGTGCTAGCAGCCCATTTCAGGGAGCCCCTCAAGAGACCCAGTACTTC
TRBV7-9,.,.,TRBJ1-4,CASSSEKEKLFF,TGTGCCAGCAGCTCCGAGAAAGAAAAACTGTTTTTT
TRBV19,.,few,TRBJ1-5,CASSSDRLSNQPQHF,TGTGCCAGTAGTTCCGACAGGCTTAGCAATCAGCCCCAGCATTTT
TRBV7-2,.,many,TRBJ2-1,CASSVPGSSYNEQFF,TGTGCCAGCAGCGTCCCAGGGAGCTCCTACAATGAGCAGTTCTTC
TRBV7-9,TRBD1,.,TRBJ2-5,CASSSLDRLGTQYF,TGTGCCAGCAGCTCACTGGACAGGTTGGGGACCCAGTACTTC
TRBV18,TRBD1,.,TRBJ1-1,CASSPPAGGMNTEAFF,TGTGCCAGCTCACCCCCGGCAGGGGGCATGAACACTGAAGCTTTCTTT
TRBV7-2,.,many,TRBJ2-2,CASSPGTPLRTGELFF,TGTGCCAGCAGCCCCGGGACTCCACTCCGCACCGGGGAGCTGTTTTTT